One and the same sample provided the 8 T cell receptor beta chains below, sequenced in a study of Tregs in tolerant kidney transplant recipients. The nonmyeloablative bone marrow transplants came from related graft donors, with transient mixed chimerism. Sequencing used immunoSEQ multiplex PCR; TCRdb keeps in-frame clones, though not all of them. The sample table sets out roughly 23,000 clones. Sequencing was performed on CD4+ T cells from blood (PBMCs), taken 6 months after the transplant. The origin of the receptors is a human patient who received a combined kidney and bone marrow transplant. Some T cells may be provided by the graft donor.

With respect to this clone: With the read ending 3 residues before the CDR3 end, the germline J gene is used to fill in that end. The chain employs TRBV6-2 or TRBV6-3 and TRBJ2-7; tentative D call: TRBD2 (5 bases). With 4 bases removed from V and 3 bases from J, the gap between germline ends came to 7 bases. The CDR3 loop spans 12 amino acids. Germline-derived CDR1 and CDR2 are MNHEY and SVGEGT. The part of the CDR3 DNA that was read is TGTGCCAGCAGTTCGCGGGTCTACGAG. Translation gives CASSSRVYE. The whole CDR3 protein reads CASSSRVYEQYF.

CDR3 region: CASSEGTEYGYTF. The part of the CDR3 DNA that was read is TGTGCCAGCAGTGAAGGTACAGAATATGGC. V is TRBV6-1 and J is TRBJ1-2, with D unresolved. With the read ending 3 residues before the CDR3 end, the germline J gene is used to fill in that end. Germline-derived CDR1 and CDR2 are MNHNS and SASEGT. The CDR3 runs 13 residues. Between the trimmed V and J ends, which lost 1 base and 5 bases, there was a span of 8 bases.

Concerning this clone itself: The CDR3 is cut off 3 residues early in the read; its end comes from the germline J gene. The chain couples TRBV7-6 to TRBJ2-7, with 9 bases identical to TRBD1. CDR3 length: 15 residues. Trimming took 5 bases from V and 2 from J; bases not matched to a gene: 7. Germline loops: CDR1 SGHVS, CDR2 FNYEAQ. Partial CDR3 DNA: TGTGCCAGCAGCACCCGACAGGGGGGGACCTACGAG. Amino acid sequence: CASSTRQGGTYE. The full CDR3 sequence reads CASSTRQGGTYEQYF.

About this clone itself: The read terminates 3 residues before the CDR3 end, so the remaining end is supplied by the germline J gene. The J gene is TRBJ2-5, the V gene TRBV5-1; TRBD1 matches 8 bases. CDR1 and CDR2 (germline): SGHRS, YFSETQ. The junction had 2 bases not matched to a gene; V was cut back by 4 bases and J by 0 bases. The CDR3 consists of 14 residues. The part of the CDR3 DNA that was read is TGCGCCAGCAGCGGGACAGGCCACCAAGAGACC. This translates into CASSGTGHQET. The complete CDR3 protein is CASSGTGHQETQYF. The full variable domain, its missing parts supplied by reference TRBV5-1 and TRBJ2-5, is KAGVTQTPRYLIKTRGQQVTLSCSPISGHRSVSWYQQTPGQGLQFLFEYFSETQRNKGNFPGRFSGRQFSNSRSEMNVSTLELGDSALYLCASSGTGHQETQYFGPGTRLLVL.

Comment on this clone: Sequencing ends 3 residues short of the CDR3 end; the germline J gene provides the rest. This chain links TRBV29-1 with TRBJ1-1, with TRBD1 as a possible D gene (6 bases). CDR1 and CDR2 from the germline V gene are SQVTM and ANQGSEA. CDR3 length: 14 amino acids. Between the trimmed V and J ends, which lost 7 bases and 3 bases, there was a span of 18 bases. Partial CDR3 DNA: TGCAGCGCCACCGGACAGCCTGGGGACACTGAA. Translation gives CSATGQPGDTE. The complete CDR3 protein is CSATGQPGDTEAFF.

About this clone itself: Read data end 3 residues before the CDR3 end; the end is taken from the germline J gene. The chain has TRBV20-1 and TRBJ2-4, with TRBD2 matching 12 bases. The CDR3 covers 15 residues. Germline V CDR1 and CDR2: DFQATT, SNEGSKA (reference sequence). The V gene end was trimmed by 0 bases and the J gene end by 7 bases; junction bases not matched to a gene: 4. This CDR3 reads CSARDRLAGVNIQYF. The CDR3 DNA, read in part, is TGCAGTGCTAGAGATCGACTAGCGGGAGTCAACATT.

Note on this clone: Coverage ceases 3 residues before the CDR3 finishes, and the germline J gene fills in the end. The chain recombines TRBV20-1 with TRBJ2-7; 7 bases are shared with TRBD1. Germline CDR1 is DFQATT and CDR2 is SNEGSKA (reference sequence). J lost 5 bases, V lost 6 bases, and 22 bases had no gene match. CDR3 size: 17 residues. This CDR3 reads CSAPKGASSHLPHEQYF. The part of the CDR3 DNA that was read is TGCAGTGCCCCCAAGGGGGCTTCGTCCCACCTCCCGCACGAG.

The sequenced part of the CDR3 DNA is TGTGCCAGCAGCCCCCATGTAGCAGCTTCAGAGACC. Its protein is CASSPHVAASET. The entire CDR3 sequence reads CASSPHVAASETQYF. V is TRBV9 and J is TRBJ2-5; D not resolved. With the read ending 3 residues before the CDR3 end, the germline J gene is used to fill in that end. There are 15 residues in the CDR3. Germline assignment: CDR1 SGDLS and CDR2 YYNGEE. Trimming left V 4 bases short and J 4 bases short, with 17 bases between.